This T cell receptor beta chain was retrieved from a study of blood T cells in healthy people across ages. Primers used in a second PCR of roughly 6 to 12 cycles were a sample-barcoded 5' primer and a J-beta primer mix. From the 5' RACE reads, TCRdb called clonotypes with MiXCR, one entry per CDR3 protein. The repertoire holds approximately 730,000 distinct CDR3 sequences, with about 53% as singletons. This clonotype was counted a few times. The CDR3 consists of 13 residues. Trimming removed 1 base from V and 8 bases from J, with 14 bases in between. Germline V lookup: CDR1 SQVTM, CDR2 ANQGSEA. Sequenced input: blood. The chain combines TRBV29-1 with TRBJ1-2; no reliable D call. This clonotype originated in an elderly man in good health. The CDR3 is CSVEGEVLRGYTF. For the CDR3, the DNA is TGCAGCGTTGAAGGGGAGGTTCTTCGGGGCTACACCTTC.